Each of the 25 T cell receptor beta chains below was sequenced from the same sample in a study of OX40 agonist ivuxolimab in advanced cancers. Profiled with immunoSEQ multiplex PCR; TCRdb holds only in-frame clones, not every one. In the table there are 76,000 or so clones, approximately 86% of which are singletons. The material was CD4+ or CD8+ T cells sorted from blood, obtained in a trial of the OX40 agonist ivuxolimab. The receptor source for this set is an adult with an advanced solid tumor such as melanoma, head and neck, liver or kidney cancer.

This sequence joins TRBV11-3 and TRBJ1-1; D is possibly TRBD1 (6 bases). The V end was cut by 5 bases, the J end by 9 bases, with 16 bases between. Germline CDR1 SGHNT, CDR2 YENEEA. The CDR3 runs to 13 residues. CDR3 sequence (DNA): TGTGCCAGCAGCCGAAACAGGGTTGGACAAGCTTTCTTT. It is translated as CASSRNRVGQAFF.

CDR3 residues: CAWSVRGSGNTIYF. The CDR3 nucleotides are TGTGCCTGGAGTGTAAGGGGGTCTGGAAACACCATATATTTT. The J gene is TRBJ1-3, the V gene TRBV30; possibly TRBD1 for D (6 bases). The CDR3 runs 14 residues. CDR1 and CDR2 from the germline V gene are GTSNPN and SVGIG (reference sequence). V lost 0 bases and J lost 1, with 7 bases in between.

CDR3 loop: CASSLSSAGRAYQPQHF. CDR3 bases: TGTGCCAGCAGCTTATCCAGTGCGGGCAGGGCGTACCAGCCCCAGCATTTT. The chain combines TRBV7-9 with TRBJ1-5; D is possibly TRBD1 (5 bases). This CDR3 has 17 amino acids. The V gene's germline CDR1 is SEHNR and CDR2 FQNEAQ (reference sequence). Deletions cut 2 bases from V and 7 bases from J, with 21 bases between.

This clone showed up just once. The chain combines TRBV2 with TRBJ1-2; tentatively, D is TRBD1 (5 bases). Trimming left V 5 bases short and J 7 bases short, with 20 bases between. Germline V lookup: CDR1 SNHLY, CDR2 FYNNEI. This CDR3 is built from 15 residues. CDR3 amino acids: CASSQGKGNIGGYTF. In DNA, the CDR3 is TGTGCCAGCAGTCAGGGTAAAGGGAATATCGGTGGCTACACCTTC. Complete variable domain (other parts from reference TRBV2 and TRBJ1-2): EPEVTQTPSHQVTQMGQEVILRCVPISNHLYFYWYRQILGQKVEFLVSFYNNEISEKSEIFDDQFSVERPDGSNFTLKIRSTKLEDSAMYFCASSQGKGNIGGYTFGSGTRLTVV.

V gene TRBV7-8 combines with J gene TRBJ2-1, with D perhaps assigned TRBD1 or TRBD2 (5 bases each). Trimming took 10 bases from V and 3 from J, leaving 22 bases between them. Per the germline V gene, CDR1 is SGHVS and CDR2 is FQNEAQ. This CDR3 has 16 amino acids. DNA for the CDR3: TGTGCCATCAAGGAGGTGGGGGTCCAATTCTACAATGAGCAGTTCTTC. Translation: CAIKEVGVQFYNEQFF.

The CDR3 spells CASSSSGATQYF. CDR3 coding DNA: TGTGCCAGCAGCTCCTCCGGGGCTACGCAGTATTTT. V usage is TRBV7-3 and J usage is TRBJ2-3; D tentatively reads TRBD1 or TRBD2 (5 bases each). The CDR3 consists of 12 residues. Trimming pared 4 bases from V and 8 bases from J, leaving 10 bases between. In germline, CDR1 is SGHTA, CDR2 FQGTGA.

For the CDR3, the DNA is TGCGCCAGCAGCCCACAAGGAGACGGCAATCAGCCCCAGCATTTT. Translation: CASSPQGDGNQPQHF. The rearrangement joins TRBV5-1 to TRBJ1-5, with no clear D. V lost 4 bases and J 2 bases, leaving 13 bases between the germline ends. Germline V CDR1 and CDR2: SGHRS, YFSETQ. This CDR3 comprises 15 residues. Using reference TRBV5-1 and TRBJ1-5 for the parts outside the CDR3, the full variable domain is KAGVTQTPRYLIKTRGQQVTLSCSPISGHRSVSWYQQTPGQGLQFLFEYFSETQRNKGNFPGRFSGRQFSNSRSEMNVSTLELGDSALYLCASSPQGDGNQPQHFGDGTRLSIL.

This clone was seen a handful of times. J is TRBJ1-4 and V is TRBV7-9; D is undetermined. The germline V gene encodes CDR1 SEHNR and CDR2 FQNEAQ (reference sequence). This CDR3 is 15 amino acids long. With 5 bases removed from V and 4 bases from J, the gap between germline ends came to 14 bases. The CDR3 DNA reads TGTGCCAGCAGCCTCAATGACGGATTTAATGAAAAACTGTTTTTT. Protein sequence: CASSLNDGFNEKLFF. Variable domain in full (rest from reference TRBV7-9 and TRBJ1-4): DTGVSQNPRHKITKRGQNVTFRCDPISEHNRLYWYRQTLGQGPEFLTYFQNEAQLEKSRLLSDRFSAERPKGSFSTLEIQRTEQGDSAMYLCASSLNDGFNEKLFFGSGTQLSVL.

The CDR3 bases are TGTGCCAGCAGCGTAATTCCGGGAGTGATGGATGAGCAGTTCTTC. This sequence encodes CASSVIPGVMDEQFF. This chain links TRBV9 with TRBJ2-1; D possibly corresponds to TRBD2 (6 bases). Germline V lookup: CDR1 SGDLS, CDR2 YYNGEE. V lost 1 base to trimming and J lost 8 bases, with 16 bases between them. CDR3 size: 15 residues.

The rearrangement joins TRBV6-1 to TRBJ2-6; unclear D gene. Germline CDR1 MNHNS, CDR2 SASEGT. The CDR3 extends over 15 amino acids. Trimming removed 3 bases from V and 1 base from J, with 7 bases in between. The CDR3: CASSEVPSGANVLTF. The CDR3 coding sequence is TGTGCCAGCAGTGAGGTCCCGTCTGGGGCCAACGTCCTGACTTTC.

The chain has TRBV29-1 and TRBJ2-5, with TRBD1 as a possible D gene (6 bases). The CDR3 length is 13 residues. Germline values: CDR1 SQVTM, CDR2 ANQGSEA. The V end lost 4 bases, the J end lost 2 bases, and 11 bases lay between the germline ends. This CDR3 reads CSVAAQGQETQYF. As DNA, the CDR3 is TGCAGCGTTGCGGCGCAGGGGCAAGAGACCCAGTACTTC.

The chain carries TRBV28 and TRBJ1-2; D is undetermined. Germline CDR1 MDHEN, CDR2 SYDVKM. The CDR3 contains 15 residues. The V end lost 8 bases, the J end lost 8 bases, and 24 bases lay between the germline ends. DNA for the CDR3: TGTGCCAGCCTATCTCAGAGGGCGCAGTGGTCGGGCTACACCTTC. It yields the protein CASLSQRAQWSGYTF.

This clone was found many times. The chain uses TRBV14 and TRBJ1-2; D ambiguous. This CDR3 region has 13 residues. The V gene lost 5 bases and the J gene lost 7 bases, with 14 bases spanning the gap. Per the germline V gene, CDR1 is SGHDN and CDR2 is FVKESK. The CDR3 DNA follows: TGTGCCAGCAGCTCCATCACGGCCCTTGGCTACACCTTC. Translation gives CASSSITALGYTF.

This clone is a singleton in its sample. This CDR3 is CAILPPTGVNVVYTF. The CDR3 nucleotides read TGTGCCATCCTCCCCCCCACAGGGGTTAATGTTGTCTACACCTTC. This chain links TRBV28 with TRBJ1-2, with 7 nucleotides matching TRBD1. Trimming took 10 bases from V and 10 from J; bases not matched to a gene: 21. This CDR3 is 15 amino acids long. The V gene's germline CDR1 is MDHEN and CDR2 SYDVKM.

The rearrangement uses TRBV11-2 and TRBJ1-6; 7 nucleotides match TRBD1. Losses at the gene ends were 3 bases for V and 4 bases for J; bases not matched to a gene: 3. CDR1 SGHAT and CDR2 FQNNGV come from the germline V gene. The CDR3 is made up of 15 amino acids. The chain's CDR3 is CASSFGTAYNSPLHF. CDR3 DNA sequence: TGTGCCAGCAGCTTTGGGACAGCTTATAATTCACCCCTCCACTTT.

The chain recombines TRBV6-6 with TRBJ1-2; D is perhaps TRBD1 (6 bases). The CDR3 sequence is 13 residues long. V was clipped by 6 bases and J by 2 bases, with 10 bases between them. CDR1 and CDR2 from the germline V gene are MNHNY and SVGAGI (reference sequence). For the CDR3, the DNA is TGTGCCAGCAGACTAGGACAGAACTATGGCTACACCTTC. This translates into CASRLGQNYGYTF.

The chain is built from TRBV6-1 and TRBJ1-5; D gene uncertain. V shed 1 base and J shed 1 base, with 11 bases lying between them. The CDR3 spans 16 residues. The germline V gene encodes CDR1 MNHNS and CDR2 SASEGT. CDR3 sequence (DNA): TGTGCCAGCAGTGAAGTGTTACGGGTAAGCAATCAGCCCCAGCATTTT. Its protein product is CASSEVLRVSNQPQHF.

The chain employs TRBV28 and TRBJ1-2; a possible D gene is TRBD1 (6 bases). Germline lookup yields CDR1 MDHEN and CDR2 SYDVKM. CDR3 length: 13 residues. V shed 6 bases and J shed 8 bases, with 16 bases lying between them. CDR3 region: CASSRTGPYGYTF. CDR3 DNA sequence: TGTGCCAGCAGCCGTACAGGGCCCTACGGCTACACCTTC.

This rearrangement joins TRBV30 to TRBJ2-3, with D tentatively TRBD2 (6 bases). Germline V CDR1 and CDR2: GTSNPN, SVGIG (reference sequence). The V gene lost 1 base and the J gene lost 1 base, with 6 bases spanning the gap. This CDR3 contains 13 residues. Here the CDR3 reads CAWSGGGTDTQYF. As DNA, the CDR3 is TGTGCCTGGAGTGGCGGGGGCACAGATACGCAGTATTTT.

This chain joins TRBV27 and TRBJ2-2, with TRBD1 matching 8 bases. CDR3 length equals 14 residues. The J segment lost 7 bases and the V segment lost 8 bases, leaving 9 bases of the junction unmatched. Germline CDR1 is MNHEY and CDR2 is SMNVEV (reference sequence). CDR3 nucleotide sequence: TGTGCCAGCGGGACCCAGGGGGCTGACGGGGAGCTGTTTTTT. Its protein product is CASGTQGADGELFF.

V gene TRBV2 combines with J gene TRBJ1-5, with D perhaps matching TRBD1 (5 bases). Germline values: CDR1 SNHLY, CDR2 FYNNEI. V was trimmed by 9 bases and J by 5 bases, leaving 11 bases between them. The CDR3 loop spans 12 amino acids. DNA of the CDR3: TGTGCCAGTAAAGGGGAGGATCAGCCCCAGCATTTT. It yields the protein CASKGEDQPQHF.

The chain recombines TRBV6-6 with TRBJ2-2; D is uncertain. The V end lost 6 bases, the J end lost 4 bases, and 15 bases lay between the germline ends. The CDR3 extends over 15 amino acids. In germline, CDR1 is MNHNY, CDR2 SVGAGI (reference sequence). The CDR3 nucleotides are TGTGCCAGCAGCAAAGAATTCACAGCCACCGGGGAGCTGTTTTTT. Its protein is CASSKEFTATGELFF.

The CDR3: CASFSGGGTEAFF. The CDR3 nucleotides read TGTGCCAGTTTTTCCGGGGGAGGTACTGAAGCTTTCTTT. The chain employs TRBV19 and TRBJ1-1; D is perhaps TRBD1 (5 bases). V was shortened by 8 bases and J by 5 bases, with 15 bases between the two germline ends. The length of the CDR3 is 13 residues. Germline V gene lookup returns CDR1 LNHDA and CDR2 SQIVND (reference sequence).

This sequence joins TRBV7-2 and TRBJ2-7, with D uncertain. The germline CDR1 and CDR2 sequences are SGHTA and FQGNSA. This CDR3 has 13 residues. V was cut by 1 base and J by 4 bases, with 8 bases left in between. The CDR3 loop is CASSLEPGYEQYF. The CDR3 DNA follows: TGTGCCAGCAGCTTAGAACCCGGGTACGAGCAGTACTTC.

The rearrangement links TRBV27 to TRBJ1-2; possibly TRBD1 for D (5 bases). Trimming took off 6 bases at V and 4 bases at J, with 15 bases between the two ends. The CDR3 contains 14 residues. Germline values: CDR1 MNHEY, CDR2 SMNVEV (reference sequence). The CDR3 DNA follows: TGTGCCAGCAGACTTACGACAGCTTCCTATGGCTACACCTTC. Protein: CASRLTTASYGYTF.